The T cell receptor beta chain under discussion was sequenced for a study of regulatory T cells in long-lasting Graves disease (dated by TCRdb to the early 2020s). About the investigation overall: Persistent Graves' disease meant more than 5 years of antithyroid drug treatment with TSH receptor autoantibodies that stayed positive. Patients with persistent Graves' disease were compared with patients with newly diagnosed Graves' disease using TCR sequencing and RNA sequencing of peripheral blood. The study was conducted in China and was registered as a clinical trial. A total of about 33 samples underwent TCR sequencing: about 13 from persistent and about 20 from newly diagnosed Graves' disease patients. On average, persistent Graves' disease patients in the clinical cohort had been on antithyroid drugs for about 10 years.

This specimen's time point label, interpreted: persistent/refractory GD, antithyroid drugs over 5 years with positive TRAb. For both TCR sequencing and RNA sequencing, RNA was extracted from PBMCs in TRIzol. Graves' disease was diagnosed according to American Thyroid Association guidelines. Patients for the study were recruited at an endocrinology department in Xi'an, China. Each patient gave approximately 9 milliliters of peripheral blood, collected in an EDTA anticoagulant tube. Ficoll Paque Plus density gradient separation was used to isolate PBMCs, and no further T cell sorting was performed. An Agilent 2100 Bioanalyzer and agarose gel were used to check RNA quality, while a NanoDrop 2000 measured RNA concentration. Its CDR3 holds 15 amino acids, cysteine through phenylalanine. CDR3 DNA is the only sequence kept; it has 45 bases, read in frame from the first base. The germline V gene (reference sequence) yields LGHDT for CDR1 and YNNKEL for CDR2. V is shortened by 6 bases, J by 0 bases, and the region joining them spans 11 bases.

The receptor library was made with multiplex PCR. The instrument was an Illumina HiSeq 4000. iRepertoire HTBI primers and Arm-PCR amplification of CDR3 regions were used to construct TCR beta libraries. PCR products were gel purified before sequencing. In the paper's pipeline: A total of 62 TRBV and approximately 13 TRBJ segments were identified across samples and were used for gene usage analysis of CDR3 amino acid clonotypes. COPE and FqMerger were used to merge filtered high-quality paired reads into contigs. BLAST was used to align contigs to IMGT TRBV, TRBD and TRBJ reference genes, with CDR3 defined following IMGT. Any clonotype with a frequency above 0.1% was classified as a highly expanded clone. Repertoire diversity was measured by Shannon entropy, and V-J evenness by the Gini coefficient. A clonotype was considered public if more than one individual shared it. TCRdb ran its own pipeline on the public reads, namely fastp trimming at Q25 and MiXCR clone calling, and kept in-frame beta chains. Rows are combined by CDR3 protein, so each entry shows the most common genes and DNA. TCRdb's processing, not the authors' own work, is the source of the V and J calls. This sample has roughly 400,000 distinct CDR3 sequences in its table, and roughly 23% of those were observed once. The ten largest clonotypes hold roughly an eighth of the sample.

This clonotype was detected many times. What antigen it recognizes has not been identified. Base qualities are not at hand, and no much larger clone is one base apart. Study-wide findings and limitations: Because the primary lesion, thyroid tissue, could not be accessed, the study looked at peripheral blood alone. The authors acknowledged the small sample size as a limitation that may reduce accuracy. Lower TCR Shannon entropy and fewer highly expanded clones were observed in persistent Graves' disease patients than in newly diagnosed patients, which suggested clonal expansion. Patients with persistent disease shared more public clonotypes (around 2,700) than newly diagnosed patients did (roughly 970). Sequencing and analysis were restricted to the TCR beta chain. Persistent disease showed preferential use of TRBV28, TRBJ1-2 and TRBJ2-5, whereas newly diagnosed disease favored TRBV20-1 and TRBJ2-1.

Sequencing was performed on peripheral blood mononuclear cells (PBMCs), taken when the disease was refractory, from a patient treated with antithyroid drugs. The V and J genes are TRBV3-1 and TRBJ2-2; the best D guess is TRBD2, with 6 bases matching. This receptor was identified in a female donor with Graves disease. CDR3 sequence: CASRPGGANTGELFF. The bases are TGTGCCAGCAGGCCAGGAGGGGCGAACACCGGGGAGCTGTTTTTT.